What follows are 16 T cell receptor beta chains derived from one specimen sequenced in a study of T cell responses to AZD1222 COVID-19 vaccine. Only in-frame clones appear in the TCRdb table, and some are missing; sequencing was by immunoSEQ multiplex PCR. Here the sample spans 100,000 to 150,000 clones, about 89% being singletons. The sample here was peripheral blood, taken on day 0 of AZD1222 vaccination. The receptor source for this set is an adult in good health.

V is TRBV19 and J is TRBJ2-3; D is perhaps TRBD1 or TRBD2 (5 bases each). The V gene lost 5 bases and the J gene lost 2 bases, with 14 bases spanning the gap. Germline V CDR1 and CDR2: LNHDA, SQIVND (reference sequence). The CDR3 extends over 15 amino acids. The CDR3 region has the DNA TGTGCCAGTAGTGCACCGGGACCCCTCACAGATACGCAGTATTTT. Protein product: CASSAPGPLTDTQYF. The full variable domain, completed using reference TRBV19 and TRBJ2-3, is DGGITQSPKYLFRKEGQNVTLSCEQNLNHDAMYWYRQDPGQGLRLIYYSQIVNDFQKGDIAEGYSVSREKKESFPLTVTSAQKNPTAFYLCASSAPGPLTDTQYFGPGTRLTVL.

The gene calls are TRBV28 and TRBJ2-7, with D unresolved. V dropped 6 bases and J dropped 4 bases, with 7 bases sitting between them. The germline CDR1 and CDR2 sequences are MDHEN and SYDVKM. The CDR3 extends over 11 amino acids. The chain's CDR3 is CASSVSYEQYF. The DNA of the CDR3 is TGTGCCAGCAGCGTGTCTTACGAGCAGTACTTC.

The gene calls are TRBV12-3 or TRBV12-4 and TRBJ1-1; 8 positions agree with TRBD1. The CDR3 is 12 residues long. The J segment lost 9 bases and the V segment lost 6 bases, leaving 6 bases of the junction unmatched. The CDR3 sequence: CASSHPRGQAFF. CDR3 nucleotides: TGTGCCAGCAGCCACCCCAGGGGGCAAGCTTTCTTT.

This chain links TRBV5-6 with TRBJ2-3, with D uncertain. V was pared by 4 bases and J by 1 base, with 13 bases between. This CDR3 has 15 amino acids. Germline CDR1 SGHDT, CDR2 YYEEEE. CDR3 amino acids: CASSTSPAGTDTQYF. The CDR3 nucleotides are TGTGCCAGCAGCACGTCCCCCGCTGGCACAGATACGCAGTATTTT.

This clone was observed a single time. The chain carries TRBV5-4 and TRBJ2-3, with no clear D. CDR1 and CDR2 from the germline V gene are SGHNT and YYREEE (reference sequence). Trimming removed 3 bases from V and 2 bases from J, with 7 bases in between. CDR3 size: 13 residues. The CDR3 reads CASSSHLTDTQYF. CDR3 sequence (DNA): TGTGCCAGCAGCTCTCACCTCACAGATACGCAGTATTTT.

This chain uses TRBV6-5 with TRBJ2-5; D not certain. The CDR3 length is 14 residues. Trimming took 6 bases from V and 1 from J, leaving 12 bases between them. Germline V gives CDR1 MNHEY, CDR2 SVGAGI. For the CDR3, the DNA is TGTGCCAGCAGAGTACCTAGGCCCCAAGAGACCCAGTACTTC. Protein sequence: CASRVPRPQETQYF.

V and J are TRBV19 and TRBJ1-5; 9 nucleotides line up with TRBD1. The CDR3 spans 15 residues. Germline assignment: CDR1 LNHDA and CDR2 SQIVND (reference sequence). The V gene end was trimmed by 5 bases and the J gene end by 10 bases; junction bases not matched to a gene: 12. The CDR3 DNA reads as TGTGCCAGTAGTCCGGGACAGGGAGGATTGGAACCCCAGCATTTT. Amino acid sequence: CASSPGQGGLEPQHF.

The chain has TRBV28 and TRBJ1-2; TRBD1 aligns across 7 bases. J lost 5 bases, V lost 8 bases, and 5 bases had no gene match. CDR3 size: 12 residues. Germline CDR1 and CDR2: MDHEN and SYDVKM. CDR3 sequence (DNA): TGTGCCAGCTACGGGACAGTATATGGCTACACCTTC. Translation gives CASYGTVYGYTF.

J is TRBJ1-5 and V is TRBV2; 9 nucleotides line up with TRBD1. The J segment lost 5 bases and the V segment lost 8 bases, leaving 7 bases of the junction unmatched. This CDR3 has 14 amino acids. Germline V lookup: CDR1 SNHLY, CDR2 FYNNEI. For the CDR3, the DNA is TGTGCCAGCTCCGGGACAGGGACATATCAGCCCCAGCATTTT. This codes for CASSGTGTYQPQHF.

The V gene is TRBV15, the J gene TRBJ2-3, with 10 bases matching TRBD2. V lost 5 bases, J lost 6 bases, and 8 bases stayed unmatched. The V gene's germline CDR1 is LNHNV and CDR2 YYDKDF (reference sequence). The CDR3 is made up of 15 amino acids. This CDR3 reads CATSGTSGEPDTQYF. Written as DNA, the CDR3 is TGTGCCACCAGCGGTACTAGCGGGGAACCTGATACGCAGTATTTT.

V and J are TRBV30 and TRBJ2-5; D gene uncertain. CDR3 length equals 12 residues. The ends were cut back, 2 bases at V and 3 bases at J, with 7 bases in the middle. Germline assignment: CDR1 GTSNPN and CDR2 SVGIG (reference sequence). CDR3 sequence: CAWSSTEETQYF. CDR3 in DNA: TGTGCCTGGAGTTCAACTGAAGAGACCCAGTACTTC.

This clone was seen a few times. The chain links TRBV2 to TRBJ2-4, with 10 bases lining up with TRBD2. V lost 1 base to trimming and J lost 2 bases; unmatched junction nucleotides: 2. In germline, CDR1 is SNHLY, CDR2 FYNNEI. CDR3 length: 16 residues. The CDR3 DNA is TGTGCCAGCAGTGAAGTGACTAGCGGGCCCAAAAACATTCAGTACTTC. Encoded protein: CASSEVTSGPKNIQYF.

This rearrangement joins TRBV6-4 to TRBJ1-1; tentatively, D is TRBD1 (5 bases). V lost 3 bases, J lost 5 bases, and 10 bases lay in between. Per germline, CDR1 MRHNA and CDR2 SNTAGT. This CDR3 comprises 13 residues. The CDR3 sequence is CASSEARETEAFF. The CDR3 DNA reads TGTGCCAGCAGTGAAGCCAGGGAGACTGAAGCTTTCTTT.

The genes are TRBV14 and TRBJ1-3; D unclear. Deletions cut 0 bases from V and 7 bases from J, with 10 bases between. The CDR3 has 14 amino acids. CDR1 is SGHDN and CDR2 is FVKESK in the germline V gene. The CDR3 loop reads CASSQDPRGNTIYF. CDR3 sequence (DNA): TGTGCCAGCAGCCAAGATCCCAGAGGGAACACCATATATTTT.

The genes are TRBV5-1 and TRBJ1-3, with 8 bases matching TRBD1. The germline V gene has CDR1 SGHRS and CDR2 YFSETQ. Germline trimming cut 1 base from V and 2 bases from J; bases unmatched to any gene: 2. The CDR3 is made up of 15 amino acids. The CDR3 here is CASSLQGATGNTIYF. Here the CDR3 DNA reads TGCGCCAGCAGCTTGCAGGGGGCAACTGGAAACACCATATATTTT.

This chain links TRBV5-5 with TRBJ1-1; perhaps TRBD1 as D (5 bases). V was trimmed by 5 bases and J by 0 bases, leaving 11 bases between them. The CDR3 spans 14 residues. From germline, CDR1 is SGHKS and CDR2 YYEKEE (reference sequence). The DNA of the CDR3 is TGTGCCAGCAGTCCCCAGACAGTGAACACTGAAGCTTTCTTT. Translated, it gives CASSPQTVNTEAFF.